These T cell receptor beta chains were read from a single sample in a study of T cell responses to AZD1222 COVID-19 vaccine. Some clones are missing from TCRdb's copy, which holds only in-frame ones; the method was immunoSEQ multiplex PCR. The sample has fewer than 150,000 clones, approximately 84% seen once; the top ten hold approximately 9.3%. The material was peripheral blood, obtained on day 0 of AZD1222 vaccination. These receptors were collected from an adult in good health. Each CDR3 is given with its conserved first and last residue. The D gene is left open where the match is weak. Where a row states a size, it is once, few, many or the class of an expanded clone; other rows omit it.

>.|TRBJ2-7|.|TRBV21-1
CASSFRAPYEQYF
TGTGCCAGCAGTTTCAGGGCCCCCTACGAGCAGTACTTC
>.|TRBJ1-1|TRBD1|TRBV9
CASSVAGQGASTEAFF
TGTGCCAGCAGCGTAGCAGGACAGGGGGCGAGCACTGAAGCTTTCTTT
>.|TRBJ2-5|.|TRBV6-5
CASSYLGGRGETQYF
TGTGCCAGCAGTTACTTAGGGGGTCGGGGGGAGACCCAGTACTTC
>.|TRBJ2-7|.|TRBV2
CAIMGRTWDQYF
TGTGCCATTATGGGACGGACGTGGGACCAGTACTTC
>.|TRBJ2-7|.|TRBV27
CASSLVGARAYEQYF
TGTGCCAGCAGTTTAGTGGGAGCGCGGGCCTACGAGCAGTACTTC
>.|TRBJ1-2|.|TRBV11-3
CASRALSLSDGYTF
TGTGCCAGCAGAGCACTCTCGCTGAGCGATGGCTACACCTTC
>.|TRBJ1-6|.|TRBV14
CASSQAYHSSYNSPLHF
TGTGCCAGCAGCCAAGCTTACCACAGCTCCTATAATTCACCCCTCCACTTT
>few|TRBJ2-6|.|TRBV24-1
CAIDSGANVLTF
TGTGCCATCGACTCTGGGGCCAACGTCCTGACTTTC
>.|TRBJ2-2|.|TRBV7-6
CASSLVPGGELFF
TGTGCCAGCAGCTTGGTCCCGGGTGGGGAGCTGTTTTTT
>.|TRBJ2-1|TRBD2|TRBV4-2
CASSQDVAGHNEQFF
TGTGCCAGCAGCCAAGATGTAGCGGGGCACAATGAGCAGTTCTTC
>once|TRBJ1-3|.|TRBV3-1/TRBV3-2
CASSLSQGSGNTIYF
TGTGCCAGCAGCCTGAGTCAGGGCTCTGGAAACACCATATATTTT
>few|TRBJ1-2|.|TRBV4-1
CASSTIGAQVAYGYTF
TGCGCCAGCAGCACCATCGGGGCCCAGGTCGCCTATGGCTACACCTTC
>.|TRBJ2-7|.|TRBV6-5
CASSYILGGGDEQYF
TGTGCCAGCAGTTACATTCTAGGGGGGGGCGACGAGCAGTACTTC
>.|TRBJ2-3|TRBD2|TRBV5-1
CASSLMSSGFTDTQYF
TGCGCCAGCAGCTTGATGTCTAGCGGCTTCACAGATACGCAGTATTTT
>.|TRBJ2-7|.|TRBV7-9
CASSLAGTEQYF
TGTGCCAGCAGCTTAGCGGGGACCGAGCAGTACTTC
>.|TRBJ2-7|.|TRBV2
CASSEKRTVEQYF
TGTGCCAGCAGTGAAAAGCGAACGGTCGAGCAGTACTTC
>.|TRBJ1-3|.|TRBV6-5
CASKDSWSGNTIYF
TGTGCCAGCAAGGACTCTTGGAGTGGAAACACCATATATTTT